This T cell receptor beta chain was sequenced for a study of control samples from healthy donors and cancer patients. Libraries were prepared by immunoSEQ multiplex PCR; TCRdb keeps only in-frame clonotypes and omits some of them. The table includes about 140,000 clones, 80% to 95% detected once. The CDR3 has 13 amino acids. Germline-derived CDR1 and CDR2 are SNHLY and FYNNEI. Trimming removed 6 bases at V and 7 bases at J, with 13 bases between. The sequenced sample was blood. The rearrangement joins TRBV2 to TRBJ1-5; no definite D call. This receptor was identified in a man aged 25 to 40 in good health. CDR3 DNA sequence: TGTGCCAGCAGGGCTGGTGAGGCCCAGCCCCAGCATTTT. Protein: CASRAGEAQPQHF.